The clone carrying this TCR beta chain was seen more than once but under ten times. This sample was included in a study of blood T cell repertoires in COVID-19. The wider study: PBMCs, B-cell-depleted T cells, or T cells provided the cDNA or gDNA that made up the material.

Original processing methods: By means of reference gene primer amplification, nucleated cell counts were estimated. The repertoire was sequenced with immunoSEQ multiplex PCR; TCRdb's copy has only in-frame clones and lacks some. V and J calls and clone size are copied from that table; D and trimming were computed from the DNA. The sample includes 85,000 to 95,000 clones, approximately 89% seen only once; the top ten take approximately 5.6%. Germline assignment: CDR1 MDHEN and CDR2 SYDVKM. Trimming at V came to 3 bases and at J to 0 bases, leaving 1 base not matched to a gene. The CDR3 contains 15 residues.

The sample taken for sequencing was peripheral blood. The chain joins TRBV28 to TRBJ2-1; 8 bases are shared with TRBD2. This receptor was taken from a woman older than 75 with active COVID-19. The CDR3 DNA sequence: TGTGCCAGCAGTTTTGCGGGGGGCTCCTACAATGAGCAGTTCTTC. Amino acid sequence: CASSFAGGSYNEQFF.